The present TCR beta chain was sequenced within a study of metastatic and nonmetastatic thyroid tumors. Study information: Repertoire comparisons spanned blood and tumor or nodule tissue from malignant and benign thyroid patients.

Thyroid surgery had not been preceded by any treatment in any patient. In the original analysis: In papillary thyroid cancer, a distant-metastasis classifier was built using CDR3 differences across clinicopathological groups. TCRdb reanalyzed the PCR reads via MiXCR. The V and J calls follow TCRdb's processing rather than the paper's. The table lists around 15,000 clones, roughly 24% of them singletons. This clone has more than one count but fewer than ten. What it binds is not known. The CDR3 loop spans 12 amino acids. CDR1 and CDR2 from the germline V gene are WNHNN and SYGVQD (reference sequence). V lost 10 bases and J 3 bases, leaving 13 bases between the germline ends. General observations from the study: Relative to benign nodules, malignant thyroid tumors were reportedly characterized by significantly elevated TCR beta diversity in blood and tumor.

This clonotype was obtained from a female donor with papillary thyroid cancer or a benign thyroid nodule (not recorded which). Some clones in this sample may be carry-over from other donors' samples. The sequencing input was tumor tissue. This chain uses TRBV10-1 with TRBJ2-7; D not resolved. The CDR3 coding sequence is TGCGCCAAAAACGGCCCCGTCTACGAGCAGTACTTC. Translating gives CAKNGPVYEQYF.